One sample yielded the 28 T cell receptor beta chains listed below, sequenced in a study of shared clonotypes between healthy human individuals. Sequencing was performed with immunoSEQ multiplex PCR; in TCRdb, only in-frame clones are kept and a portion is missing. The sample holds over a million clones, over 95% seen once. Specimen: naive CD4+ T cells sorted from blood. Subset noted: CD45RA+ positively selected. These TCRs come from a young man in good health.

This clone has just one count. This chain joins TRBV25-1 and TRBJ1-1, with TRBD1 as a possible D gene (5 bases). The CDR3 is 13 residues long. Germline loops: CDR1 MGHDK, CDR2 SYGVNS. V was pared by 6 bases and J by 1 base, with 9 bases between. The CDR3 DNA reads as TGTGCCAGCAGGGGGGTCGGGAACACTGAAGCTTTCTTT. Its protein is CASRGVGNTEAFF.

The J gene is TRBJ2-5, the V gene TRBV28; no clear D. The CDR3 runs 13 residues. The ends were cut back, 2 bases at V and 2 bases at J, with 6 bases in the middle. Looked up from germline, CDR1 is MDHEN and CDR2 is SYDVKM. The CDR3 DNA reads as TGTGCCAGCAGTTTAGTCCGGCAAGAGACCCAGTACTTC. It codes for CASSLVRQETQYF.

V and J are TRBV6-5 and TRBJ2-2, with 13 nucleotides matching TRBD2. Losses at the gene ends were 9 bases for V and 7 bases for J; bases not matched to a gene: 2. This CDR3 is 13 amino acids long. Looked up from germline, CDR1 is MNHEY and CDR2 is SVGAGI. CDR3 residues: CASTSGRGGELFF. As DNA, the CDR3 is TGTGCCAGTACTAGCGGGAGGGGCGGGGAGCTGTTTTTT.

The chain employs TRBV14 and TRBJ2-5, with 10 nucleotides matching TRBD2. Germline V gene data show CDR1 as SGHDN and CDR2 as FVKESK. The junction had 6 bases not matched to a gene; V was cut back by 1 base and J by 4 bases. The CDR3 has 16 residues. CDR3 nucleotide sequence: TGTGCCAGCAGCCAAGGGATGATAGCGGGAGGAGAGACCCAGTACTTC. Amino acid sequence: CASSQGMIAGGETQYF.

The V and J genes are TRBV27 and TRBJ2-2; D unresolved. This CDR3 has 16 amino acids. V lost 4 bases to trimming and J lost 4 bases, with 16 bases between them. In germline, CDR1 is MNHEY, CDR2 SMNVEV (reference sequence). The chain's CDR3 is CASSSPARIRTGELFF. In DNA, the CDR3 is TGTGCCAGCAGTTCCCCCGCCAGAATCCGCACCGGGGAGCTGTTTTTT.

This chain joins TRBV28 and TRBJ1-2; D ambiguous. This CDR3 spans 13 amino acids. In germline, CDR1 is MDHEN, CDR2 SYDVKM. Trimming left V 1 base short and J 4 bases short, with 7 bases between. DNA of the CDR3: TGTGCCAGCAGTTTATTGGGGATCTATGGCTACACCTTC. Translated: CASSLLGIYGYTF.

The genes are TRBV5-5 and TRBJ2-1; possibly TRBD1 or TRBD2 for D (7 bases each). V was pared by 5 bases and J by 5 bases, with 29 bases between. In germline, CDR1 is SGHKS, CDR2 YYEKEE (reference sequence). This CDR3 is built from 19 residues. The CDR3 DNA is TGTGCCAGCAGACGCCCGATCAGGGGGGAGGGCATTCGGGACAATGAGCAGTTCTTC. Its protein is CASRRPIRGEGIRDNEQFF.

The chain's CDR3 is CASSDHEVRPDTQYF. The CDR3 nucleotides are TGCGCCAGCAGTGATCACGAAGTTCGGCCAGATACGCAGTATTTT. This rearrangement joins TRBV10-2 to TRBJ2-3; no firm D call. Germline assignment: CDR1 WSHSY and CDR2 SAAADI. This CDR3 spans 15 amino acids. Trimming cost V 3 bases and J 4 bases, with 14 bases left between them.

CDR3 nucleotide sequence: TGTGCCAGCAGCTTACCGGGACTTCTTCTCACAGATACGCAGTATTTT. This sequence encodes CASSLPGLLLTDTQYF. V usage is TRBV7-3 and J usage is TRBJ2-3; possible D gene TRBD2, 6 bases. Germline values: CDR1 SGHTA, CDR2 FQGTGA. With 2 bases removed from V and 2 bases from J, the gap between germline ends came to 14 bases. This CDR3 region has 16 residues.

V gene TRBV7-9 combines with J gene TRBJ2-3; 13 nucleotides agree with TRBD2. Germline assignment: CDR1 SEHNR and CDR2 FQNEAQ (reference sequence). Trimming cost V 5 bases and J 0 bases; bases outside gene matches: 5. The CDR3 consists of 17 residues. CDR3 bases: TGTGCCAGCAGCCGGGGACTAGCGGGACAAAGCACAGATACGCAGTATTTT. Amino acid sequence: CASSRGLAGQSTDTQYF.

The chain employs TRBV6-5 and TRBJ1-1, with TRBD1 as a possible D gene (5 bases). The CDR3 sequence is 14 residues long. Germline lookup yields CDR1 MNHEY and CDR2 SVGAGI. V was pared by 2 bases and J by 5 bases, with 12 bases between. The CDR3 loop is CASSYQEGVTEAFF. DNA of the CDR3: TGTGCCAGCAGTTACCAGGAAGGGGTGACTGAAGCTTTCTTT.

The chain uses TRBV15 and TRBJ2-6; TRBD1 matches 8 bases. This CDR3 is 17 amino acids long. Germline V CDR1 and CDR2: LNHNV, YYDKDF (reference sequence). The V segment lost 8 bases and the J segment 1 base; nucleotides outside the gene matches: 10. The CDR3 DNA reads TGTGCCACCCGCAAGGGCAGGGGGCTTTCTGGGGCCAACGTCCTGACTTTC. Its translation is CATRKGRGLSGANVLTF.

The chain couples TRBV18 to TRBJ2-1; 14 bases are shared with TRBD2. The J segment lost 5 bases and the V segment lost 6 bases, leaving 6 bases of the junction unmatched. The length of the CDR3 is 16 residues. The V gene's germline CDR1 is KGHSH and CDR2 LQKENI. The CDR3 reads CASSARLAGGNNEQFF. The CDR3 region has the DNA TGTGCCAGCTCGGCGAGACTAGCGGGAGGGAACAATGAGCAGTTCTTC.

This clone was found a few times. The chain recombines TRBV5-1 with TRBJ2-1; the D gene is possibly TRBD2 (6 bases). Germline loops: CDR1 SGHRS, CDR2 YFSETQ. Trimming took 0 bases from V and 8 from J, leaving 9 bases between them. The CDR3 has 13 residues. The CDR3 nucleotides are TGCGCCAGCAGCTTGGTGGCTAGCGATGAGCAGTTCTTC. Translated, it gives CASSLVASDEQFF.

The chain combines TRBV14 with TRBJ2-1; D is ambiguous. Trimming left V 0 bases short and J 7 bases short, with 16 bases between. Germline-derived CDR1 and CDR2 are SGHDN and FVKESK. The CDR3 is made up of 16 amino acids. Here the CDR3 DNA reads TGTGCCAGCAGCCAAGATGGCGGACCTCCTGGGAATGAGCAGTTCTTC. Its translation is CASSQDGGPPGNEQFF.

The CDR3 loop is CASSFDGTDTQYF. CDR3 in DNA: TGTGCCAGCAGCTTCGACGGCACAGATACGCAGTATTTT. The chain joins TRBV5-4 to TRBJ2-3; D uncertain. Looked up from germline, CDR1 is SGHNT and CDR2 is YYREEE (reference sequence). The CDR3 is 13 amino acids. V was clipped by 2 bases and J by 1 base, with 5 bases between them.

V and J are TRBV28 and TRBJ2-1; 12 bases map to TRBD2. V lost 4 bases and J lost 3; bases outside the gene matches: 4. Germline CDR1 MDHEN, CDR2 SYDVKM. CDR3 size: 16 residues. The CDR3 coding sequence is TGTGCCAGCAGTTCCCGACTAGCGGGAGACTACAATGAGCAGTTCTTC. Translating gives CASSSRLAGDYNEQFF.

V usage is TRBV5-1 and J usage is TRBJ2-5; possibly TRBD1 or TRBD2 for D (6 bases each). The J call is uncertain, as TRBJ2-7 better fits the DNA end. The length of the CDR3 is 15 residues. The V gene's germline CDR1 is SGHRS and CDR2 YFSETQ. Written as DNA, the CDR3 is TGCGCCAGCAGCTTGCTATCGGGGGCTGGGGACGAGCAGTACTTC. Translating gives CASSLLSGAGDEQYF.

The V and J genes are TRBV12-5 and TRBJ1-1; 7 bases line up with TRBD1. Trimming took 2 bases from V and 2 from J; bases not matched to a gene: 5. CDR1 and CDR2 from the germline V gene are LGHNT and FRNRAP. This CDR3 spans 15 amino acids. In DNA form, the CDR3 reads TGTGCTAGTGGTTTGTGGGAAGGGGGCAACACTGAAGCTTTCTTT. Translation gives CASGLWEGGNTEAFF.

CDR3 region: CASGEGTTDTQYF. As DNA, the CDR3 is TGTGCCAGCGGGGAGGGGACAACAGATACGCAGTATTTT. V is TRBV6-1 and J is TRBJ2-3, with D possibly matching TRBD2 (7 bases). This CDR3 spans 13 amino acids. Germline values: CDR1 MNHNS, CDR2 SASEGT. The V and J ends lost 8 bases and 3 bases respectively, with 12 bases between them.

V and J are TRBV5-1 and TRBJ2-7, with a tentative D call TRBD1 (5 bases). CDR1 and CDR2 (germline): SGHRS, YFSETQ. V was trimmed by 0 bases and J by 2 bases, leaving 9 bases between them. The CDR3 length is 14 residues. The CDR3 nucleotides read TGCGCCAGCAGCTTGGGGGGCAGTACCTACGAGCAGTACTTC. Protein product: CASSLGGSTYEQYF.

The CDR3 loop reads CASTERRANTGELFF. CDR3 sequence (DNA): TGTGCCAGCACCGAGCGTCGGGCGAACACCGGGGAGCTGTTTTTT. The V gene is TRBV2, the J gene TRBJ2-2, with D unresolved. V was pared by 7 bases and J by 0 bases, with 12 bases between. CDR1 and CDR2 from the germline V gene are SNHLY and FYNNEI. This CDR3 contains 15 residues.

This clone came up once. In DNA form, the CDR3 reads TGTGCCAGCAGCCGGACAGGGGTCTACGAGCAGTACTTC. Translating it yields CASSRTGVYEQYF. V and J are TRBV25-1 and TRBJ2-7, with TRBD1 matching 9 bases. J gave up 3 bases and V 6 bases, and 3 bases lay outside the gene matches. This CDR3 is built from 13 residues. Germline V gene data show CDR1 as MGHDK and CDR2 as SYGVNS.

There are a few counts of this clone. V gene TRBV19 combines with J gene TRBJ2-1; D is undetermined. Trimming shortened V by 5 bases and J by 12 bases, and 14 bases separated the two germline ends. CDR3 length: 12 residues. Germline V gives CDR1 LNHDA, CDR2 SQIVND (reference sequence). The CDR3 DNA is TGTGCCAGTAGTTTTCTGGGATCGTCGCAGTTCTTC. Translating it yields CASSFLGSSQFF.

This chain's CDR3 is CASNRDRGSYEQYF. As DNA, the CDR3 is TGCGCCAGCAACCGGGACAGGGGGTCCTACGAGCAGTACTTC. This sequence joins TRBV5-1 and TRBJ2-7; 11 bases are a match to TRBD1. CDR1 SGHRS and CDR2 YFSETQ come from the germline V gene. This CDR3 has 14 residues. The junction had 3 bases not matched to a gene; V was cut back by 6 bases and J by 1 base.

This chain uses TRBV5-1 with TRBJ2-5; D is possibly TRBD1 (6 bases). The CDR3 has 14 residues. In germline, CDR1 is SGHRS, CDR2 YFSETQ. The V gene lost 6 bases and the J gene lost 1 base, with 13 bases spanning the gap. CDR3 region: CASTVQGAQETQYF. The CDR3 nucleotides read TGCGCCAGCACCGTACAGGGTGCCCAAGAGACCCAGTACTTC.

This sequence joins TRBV6-5 and TRBJ2-7, with no clear D. V was pared by 6 bases and J by 5 bases, with 8 bases between. The CDR3 length is 11 residues. Germline assignment: CDR1 MNHEY and CDR2 SVGAGI. The chain's CDR3 is CASSLLDEQYF. The DNA of the CDR3 is TGTGCCAGCAGCCTTCTAGACGAGCAGTACTTC.

The CDR3 here is CASSLAGTGPAGEQYF. DNA of the CDR3: TGCGCCAGCAGCTTGGCAGGGACAGGCCCCGCGGGGGAGCAGTACTTC. The J gene is TRBJ2-7, the V gene TRBV5-1; 8 bases fit TRBD1. With 0 bases clipped from V and 7 bases from J, the junction kept 12 bases outside the gene matches. The CDR3 runs 16 residues. Per the germline V gene, CDR1 is SGHRS and CDR2 is YFSETQ.